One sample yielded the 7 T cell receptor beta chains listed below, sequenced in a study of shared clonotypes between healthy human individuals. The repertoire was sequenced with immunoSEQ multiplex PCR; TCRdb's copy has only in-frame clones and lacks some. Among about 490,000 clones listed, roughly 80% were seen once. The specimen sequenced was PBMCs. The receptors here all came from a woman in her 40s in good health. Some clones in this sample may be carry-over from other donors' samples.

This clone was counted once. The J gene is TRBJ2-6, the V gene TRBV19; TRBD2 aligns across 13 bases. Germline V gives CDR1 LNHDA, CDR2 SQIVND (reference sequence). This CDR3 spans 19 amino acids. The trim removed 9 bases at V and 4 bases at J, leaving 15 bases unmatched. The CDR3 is CASDRAQGLAGTGANVLTF. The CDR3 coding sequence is TGTGCCAGCGATAGGGCCCAGGGACTAGCGGGAACCGGGGCCAACGTCCTGACTTTC.

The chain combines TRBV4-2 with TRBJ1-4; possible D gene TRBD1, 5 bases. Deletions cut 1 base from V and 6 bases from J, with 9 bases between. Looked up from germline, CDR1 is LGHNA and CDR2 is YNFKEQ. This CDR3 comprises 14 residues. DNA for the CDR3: TGTGCCAGCAGCCAAGCCCTGGGGGATGAAAAACTGTTTTTT. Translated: CASSQALGDEKLFF.

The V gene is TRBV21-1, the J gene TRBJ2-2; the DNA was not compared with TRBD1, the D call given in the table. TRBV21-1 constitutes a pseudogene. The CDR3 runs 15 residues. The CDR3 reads CASSKGGAPPGELFF. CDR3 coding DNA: TGTGCCAGCAGCAAAGGTGGGGCTCCCCCCGGGGAGCTGTTTTTT.

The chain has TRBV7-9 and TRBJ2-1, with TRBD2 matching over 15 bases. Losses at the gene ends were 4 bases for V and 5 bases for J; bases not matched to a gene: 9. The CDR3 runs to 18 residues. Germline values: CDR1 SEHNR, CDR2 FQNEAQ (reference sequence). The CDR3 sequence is CASSSRTSGRALHNEQFF. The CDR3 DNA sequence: TGTGCCAGCAGCTCTCGGACTAGCGGGAGGGCCCTCCACAATGAGCAGTTCTTC. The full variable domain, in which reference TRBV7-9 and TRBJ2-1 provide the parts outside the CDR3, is DTGVSQNPRHKITKRGQNVTFRCDPISEHNRLYWYRQTLGQGPEFLTYFQNEAQLEKSRLLSDRFSAERPKGSFSTLEIQRTEQGDSAMYLCASSSRTSGRALHNEQFFGPGTRLTVL.

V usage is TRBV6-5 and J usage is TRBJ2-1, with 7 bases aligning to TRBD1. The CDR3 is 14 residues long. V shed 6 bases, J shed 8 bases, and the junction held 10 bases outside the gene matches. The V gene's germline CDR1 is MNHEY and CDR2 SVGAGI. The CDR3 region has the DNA TGTGCCAGCAGGCCGGGACAGTTAGAGGATGAGCAGTTCTTC. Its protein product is CASRPGQLEDEQFF.

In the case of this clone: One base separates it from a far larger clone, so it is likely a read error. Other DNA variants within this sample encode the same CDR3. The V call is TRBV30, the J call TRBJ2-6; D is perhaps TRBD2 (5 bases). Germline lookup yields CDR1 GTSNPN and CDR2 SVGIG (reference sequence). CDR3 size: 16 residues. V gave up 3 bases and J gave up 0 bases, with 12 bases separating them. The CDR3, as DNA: TGTGCCTGGAGCGTTACGGGGTTCTCTGGGGCCAACGTCCTGACTTTC. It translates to CAWSVTGFSGANVLTF.

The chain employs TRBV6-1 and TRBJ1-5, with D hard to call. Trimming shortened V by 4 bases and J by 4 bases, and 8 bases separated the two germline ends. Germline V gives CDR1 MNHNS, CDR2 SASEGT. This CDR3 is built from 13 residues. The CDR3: CASSVERNQPQHF. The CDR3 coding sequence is TGTGCCAGCAGTGTTGAGAGGAATCAGCCCCAGCATTTT.